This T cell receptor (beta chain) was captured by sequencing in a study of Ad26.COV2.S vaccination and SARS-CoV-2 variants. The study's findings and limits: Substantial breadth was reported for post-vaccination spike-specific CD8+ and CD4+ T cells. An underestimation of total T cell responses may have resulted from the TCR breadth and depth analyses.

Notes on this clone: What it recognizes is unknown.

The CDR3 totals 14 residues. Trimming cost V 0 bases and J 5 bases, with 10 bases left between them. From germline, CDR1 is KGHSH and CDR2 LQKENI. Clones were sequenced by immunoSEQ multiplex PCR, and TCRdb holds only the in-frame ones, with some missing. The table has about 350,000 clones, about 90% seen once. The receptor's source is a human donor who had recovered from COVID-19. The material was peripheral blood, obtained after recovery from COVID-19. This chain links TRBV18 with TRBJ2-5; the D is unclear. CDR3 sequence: CASSPPASTETQYF. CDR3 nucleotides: TGTGCCAGCTCACCACCGGCTAGTACCGAGACCCAGTACTTC.